Below, one TCR beta chain is given with its context. Its antigen remains unidentified. The germline gives CDR1 SGHTS, CDR2 YDEGEE. Trimming at V came to 1 base and at J to 0 bases, leaving 6 bases not matched to a gene. This CDR3 has 16 residues. These data are taken from a study of cytomegalovirus exposure and HLA in healthy donors. The study's findings and limits: Accurate prediction of HLA-A and HLA-B alleles (for most subjects) was reportedly achieved from TCR beta sequences.

This PCR relied on a set of 60 Vbeta primers and 13 Jbeta primers. Method: immunoSEQ multiplex PCR; TCRdb's copy keeps in-frame clones and lacks some. The sample records 150,000 to 200,000 clones, 65% to 75% being singletons. Sequenced material: PBMCs. This chain joins TRBV5-8 and TRBJ1-1; TRBD1 matches 7 bases. This clonotype originated in a girl aged 5-17 years in good health and CMV-seronegative. The CDR3 sequence: CASSLRRTGVNTEAFF. DNA for the CDR3: TGTGCCAGCAGCTTGAGAAGGACAGGAGTGAACACTGAAGCTTTCTTT.